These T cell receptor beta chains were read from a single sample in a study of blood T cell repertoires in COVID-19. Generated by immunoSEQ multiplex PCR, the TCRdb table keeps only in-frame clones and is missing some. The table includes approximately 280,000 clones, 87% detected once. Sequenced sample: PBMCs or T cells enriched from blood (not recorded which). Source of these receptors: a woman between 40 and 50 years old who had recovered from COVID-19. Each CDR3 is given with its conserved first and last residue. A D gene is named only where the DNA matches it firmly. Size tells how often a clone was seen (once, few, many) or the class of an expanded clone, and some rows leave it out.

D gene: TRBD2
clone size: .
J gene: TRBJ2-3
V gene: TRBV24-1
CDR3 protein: CATSSQGGDTQYF
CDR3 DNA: TGTGCCACCAGTTCCCAGGGAGGGGATACGCAGTATTTT

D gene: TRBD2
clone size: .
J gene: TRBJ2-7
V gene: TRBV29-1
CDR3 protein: CSASRGLAGAYEQYF
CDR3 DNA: TGCAGCGCCTCCAGGGGGCTAGCGGGAGCCTACGAGCAGTACTTC

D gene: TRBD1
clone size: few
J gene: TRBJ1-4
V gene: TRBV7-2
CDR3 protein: CASSRQTGTGEKLFF
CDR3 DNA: TGTGCCAGCAGCCGGCAGACAGGGACGGGAGAAAAACTGTTTTTT

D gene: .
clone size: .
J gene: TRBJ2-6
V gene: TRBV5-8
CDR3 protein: CASSSTGTGANVLTF
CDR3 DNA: TGTGCCAGCAGCTCTACAGGGACCGGGGCCAACGTCCTGACTTTC

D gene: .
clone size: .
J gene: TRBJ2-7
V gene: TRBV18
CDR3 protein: CASSPGGVGYEQYF
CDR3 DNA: TGTGCCAGCTCACCCGGGGGAGTCGGCTACGAGCAGTACTTC

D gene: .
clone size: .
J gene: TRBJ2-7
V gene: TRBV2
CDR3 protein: CASSVQGAEQYF
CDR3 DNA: TGTGCCAGCAGTGTCCAGGGCGCCGAGCAGTACTTC

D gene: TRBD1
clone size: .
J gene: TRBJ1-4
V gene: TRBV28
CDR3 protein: CASTRTGGEKLFF
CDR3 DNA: TGTGCCAGCACCCGGACAGGGGGTGAAAAACTGTTTTTT

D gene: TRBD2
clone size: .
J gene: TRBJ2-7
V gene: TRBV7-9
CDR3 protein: CASSLQREGKREQYF
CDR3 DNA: TGTGCCAGCAGCTTACAGCGGGAGGGAAAGCGCGAGCAGTACTTC

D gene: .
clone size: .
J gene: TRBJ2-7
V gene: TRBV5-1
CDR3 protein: CASSLVQGGSEQYF
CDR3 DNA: TGCGCCAGCAGCTTGGTCCAGGGGGGAAGCGAGCAGTACTTC

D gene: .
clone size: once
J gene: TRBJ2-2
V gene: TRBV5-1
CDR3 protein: CASSLDLLVANTGELFF
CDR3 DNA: TGCGCCAGCAGCTTGGACCTACTAGTGGCGAACACCGGGGAGCTGTTTTTT

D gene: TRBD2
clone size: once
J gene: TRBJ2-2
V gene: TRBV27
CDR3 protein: CASRGGTSGSAGELFF
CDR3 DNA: TGTGCCAGCCGGGGGGGAACTAGCGGGAGTGCCGGGGAGCTGTTTTTT

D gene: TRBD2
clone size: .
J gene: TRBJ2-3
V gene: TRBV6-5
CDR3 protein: CASSRLADRTDTQYF
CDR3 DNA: TGTGCCAGCAGCCGACTAGCGGATCGCACAGATACGCAGTATTTT

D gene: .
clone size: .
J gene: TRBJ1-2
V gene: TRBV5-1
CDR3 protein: CASSPTWGDYGYTF
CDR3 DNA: TGCGCCAGCAGCCCGACGTGGGGGGACTATGGCTACACCTTC

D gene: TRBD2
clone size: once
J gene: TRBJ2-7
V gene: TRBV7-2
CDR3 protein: CASSWTSGSYEQYF
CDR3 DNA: TGTGCCAGCAGTTGGACTAGCGGCTCCTACGAGCAGTACTTC

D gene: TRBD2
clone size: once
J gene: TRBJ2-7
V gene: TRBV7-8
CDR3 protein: CASSLNPSGSHEQYF
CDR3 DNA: TGTGCCAGCAGCTTAAACCCTAGCGGGAGCCACGAGCAGTACTTC

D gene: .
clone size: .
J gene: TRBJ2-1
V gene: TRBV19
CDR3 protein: CASSSSAGGYNEQFF
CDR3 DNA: TGTGCCAGTAGTTCATCGGCCGGGGGCTACAATGAGCAGTTCTTC

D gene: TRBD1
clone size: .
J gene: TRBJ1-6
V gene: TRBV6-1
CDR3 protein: CASSERRTGFSPLHF
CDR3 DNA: TGTGCCAGCAGTGAACGAAGGACAGGGTTTTCACCCCTCCACTTT

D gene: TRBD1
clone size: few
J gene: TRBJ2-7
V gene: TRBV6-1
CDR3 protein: CASTLRTGPYEQYF
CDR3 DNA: TGTGCCAGCACCTTACGGACAGGGCCCTACGAGCAGTACTTC

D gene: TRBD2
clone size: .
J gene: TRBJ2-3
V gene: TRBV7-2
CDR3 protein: CASSLAVAGVGDTQYF
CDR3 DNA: TGTGCCAGCAGCTTAGCTGTAGCGGGAGTTGGAGATACGCAGTATTTT

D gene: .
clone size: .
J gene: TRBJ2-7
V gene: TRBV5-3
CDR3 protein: CARSLKLGGRSNYEQYF
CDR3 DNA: TGTGCCAGAAGCTTGAAACTGGGGGGGCGCTCTAACTACGAGCAGTACTTC

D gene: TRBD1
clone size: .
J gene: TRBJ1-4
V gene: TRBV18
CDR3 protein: CASSPRTGNEKLFF
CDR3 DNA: TGTGCCAGCTCACCACGGACAGGGAATGAAAAACTGTTTTTT

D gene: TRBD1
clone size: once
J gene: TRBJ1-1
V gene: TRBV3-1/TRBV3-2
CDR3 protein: CASSYRRQGDNTEAFF
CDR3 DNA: TGTGCCAGCAGCTATCGACGACAGGGAGATAACACTGAAGCTTTCTTT

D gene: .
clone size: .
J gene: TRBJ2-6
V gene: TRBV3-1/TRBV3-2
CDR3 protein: CASQSGANVLTF
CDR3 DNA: TGTGCCAGCCAGTCTGGGGCCAACGTCCTGACTTTC

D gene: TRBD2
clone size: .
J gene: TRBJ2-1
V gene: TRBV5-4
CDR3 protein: CASSPGLAGNEQFF
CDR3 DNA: TGTGCCAGCAGCCCGGGACTAGCGGGCAATGAGCAGTTCTTC

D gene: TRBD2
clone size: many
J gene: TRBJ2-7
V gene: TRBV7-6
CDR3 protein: CASSCARREVSYEQYF
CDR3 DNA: TGTGCCAGCAGCTGCGCTCGGCGGGAGGTCTCCTACGAGCAGTACTTC

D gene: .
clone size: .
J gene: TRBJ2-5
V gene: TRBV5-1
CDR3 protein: CASSLLTGQETQYF
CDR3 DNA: TGCGCCAGCAGCTTGCTGACAGGACAAGAGACCCAGTACTTC

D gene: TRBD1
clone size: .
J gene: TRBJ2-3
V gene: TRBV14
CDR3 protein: CASSQRNQGATDTQYF
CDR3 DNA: TGTGCCAGCAGCCAACGGAATCAGGGGGCGACAGATACGCAGTATTTT

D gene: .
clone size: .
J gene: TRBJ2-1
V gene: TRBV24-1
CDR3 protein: CATSDLSSRAGLGNEQFF
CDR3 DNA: TGTGCCACCAGTGATTTGAGTTCCCGGGCAGGGTTGGGTAATGAGCAGTTCTTC

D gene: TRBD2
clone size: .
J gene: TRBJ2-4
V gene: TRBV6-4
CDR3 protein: CASSDPGSDFSGRELRGAKNIQYF
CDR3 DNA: TGTGCCAGCAGTGACCCCGGATCAGATTTTAGCGGCAGGGAATTGCGGGGGGCCAAAAACATTCAGTACTTC

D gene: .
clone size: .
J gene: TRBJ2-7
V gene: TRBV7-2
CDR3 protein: CASSLGSWSSYEQYF
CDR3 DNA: TGTGCCAGCAGCTTAGGTTCTTGGAGCTCCTACGAGCAGTACTTC

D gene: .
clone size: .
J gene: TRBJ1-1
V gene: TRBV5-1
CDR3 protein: CASSLSRNTEAFF
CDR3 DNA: TGCGCCAGCAGCTTGAGCCGGAACACTGAAGCTTTCTTT

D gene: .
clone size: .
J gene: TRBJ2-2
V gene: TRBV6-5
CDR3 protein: CASWGPNTGELFF
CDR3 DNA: TGTGCCAGCTGGGGGCCGAACACCGGGGAGCTGTTTTTT

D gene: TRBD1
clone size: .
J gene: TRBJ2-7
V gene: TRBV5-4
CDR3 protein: CASSLGTGTGYEQYF
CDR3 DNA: TGTGCCAGCAGCCTGGGGACAGGGACGGGCTACGAGCAGTACTTC

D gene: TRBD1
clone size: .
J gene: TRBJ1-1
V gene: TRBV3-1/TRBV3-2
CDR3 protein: CASRGQDITEAFF
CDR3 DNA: TGTGCCAGCAGGGGACAGGACATCACTGAAGCTTTCTTT

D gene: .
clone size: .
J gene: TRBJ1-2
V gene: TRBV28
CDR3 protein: CASGGGGYSSRDGYTF
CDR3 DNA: TGTGCCAGCGGAGGCGGGGGGTATTCGAGTAGGGATGGCTACACCTTC

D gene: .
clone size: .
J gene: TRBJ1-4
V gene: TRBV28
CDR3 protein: CASSQGRTNEKLFF
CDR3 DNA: TGTGCCAGCAGTCAGGGGAGAACTAATGAAAAACTGTTTTTT

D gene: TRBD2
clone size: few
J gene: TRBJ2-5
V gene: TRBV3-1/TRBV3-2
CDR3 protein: CASSHTASGKQETQYF
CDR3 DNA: TGTGCCAGCAGCCATACCGCTAGCGGGAAGCAAGAGACCCAGTACTTC

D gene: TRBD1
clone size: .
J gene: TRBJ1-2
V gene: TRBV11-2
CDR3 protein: CASSLDRQGGYTF
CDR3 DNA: TGTGCCAGCAGCTTGGACCGACAGGGTGGCTACACCTTC

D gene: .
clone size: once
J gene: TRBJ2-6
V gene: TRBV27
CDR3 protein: CASWGHGANVLTF
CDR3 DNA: TGTGCCAGTTGGGGCCATGGGGCCAACGTCCTGACTTTC

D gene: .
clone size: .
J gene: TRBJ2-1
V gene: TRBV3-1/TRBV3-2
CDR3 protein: CASSPQTGYNEQFF
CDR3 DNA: TGTGCCAGCAGCCCCCAAACCGGTTACAATGAGCAGTTCTTC

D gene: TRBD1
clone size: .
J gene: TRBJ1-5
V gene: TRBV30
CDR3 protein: CAWSLMTGTGGKEPQHF
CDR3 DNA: TGTGCCTGGAGTCTAATGACCGGGACAGGGGGAAAGGAGCCCCAGCATTTT

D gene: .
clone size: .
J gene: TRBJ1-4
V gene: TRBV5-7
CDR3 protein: CASSLDGGEKLFF
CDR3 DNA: TGTGCCAGCAGCTTGGACGGAGGTGAAAAACTGTTTTTT

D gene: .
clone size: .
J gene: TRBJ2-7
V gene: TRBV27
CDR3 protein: CASRGTRYAYEQYF
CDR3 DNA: TGTGCCAGCAGGGGGACACGCTACGCCTACGAGCAGTACTTC

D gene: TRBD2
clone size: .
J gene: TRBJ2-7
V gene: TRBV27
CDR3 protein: CARRRPGLGSYEQYF
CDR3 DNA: TGTGCCAGGAGACGCCCGGGACTAGGATCCTATGAGCAGTACTTC

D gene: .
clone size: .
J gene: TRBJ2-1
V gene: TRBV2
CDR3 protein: CASRRWGYEQFF
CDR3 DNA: TGTGCCAGCAGGAGATGGGGCTATGAGCAGTTCTTC

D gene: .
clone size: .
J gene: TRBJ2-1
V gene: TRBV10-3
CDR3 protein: CAISESRLGRSYNEQFF
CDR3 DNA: TGTGCCATCAGTGAGTCACGTCTCGGTCGGTCCTACAATGAGCAGTTCTTC

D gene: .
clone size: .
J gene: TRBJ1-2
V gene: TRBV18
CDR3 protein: CASSPMDTYGYTF
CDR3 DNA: TGTGCCAGCTCACCAATGGACACCTATGGCTACACCTTC

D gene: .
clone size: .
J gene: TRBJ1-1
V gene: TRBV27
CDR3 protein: CASSPARPTEAFF
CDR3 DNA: TGTGCCAGCAGTCCAGCGAGACCCACTGAAGCTTTCTTT

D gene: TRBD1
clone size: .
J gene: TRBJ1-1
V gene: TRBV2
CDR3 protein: CASSLDGQGMTEAFF
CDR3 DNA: TGTGCCAGCAGTCTAGACGGACAGGGAATGACTGAAGCTTTCTTT

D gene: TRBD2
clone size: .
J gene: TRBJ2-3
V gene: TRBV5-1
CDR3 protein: CASSSYPGTSGRDTQYF
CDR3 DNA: TGCGCCAGCAGCTCTTACCCCGGGACTAGCGGGAGGGATACGCAGTATTTT

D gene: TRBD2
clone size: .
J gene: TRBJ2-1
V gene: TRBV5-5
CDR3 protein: CASSVLGTSGRNYEQFF
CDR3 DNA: TGTGCCAGCAGCGTGCTCGGGACTAGCGGGAGGAACTATGAGCAGTTCTTC

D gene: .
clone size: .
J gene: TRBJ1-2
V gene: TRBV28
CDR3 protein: CASSLRFNYGYTF
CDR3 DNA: TGTGCCAGCAGTTTGCGGTTTAACTATGGCTACACCTTC

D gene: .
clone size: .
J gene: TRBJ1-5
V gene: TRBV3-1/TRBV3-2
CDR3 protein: CASSHPGWQRGSNQPQHF
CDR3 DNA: TGTGCCAGCAGCCATCCAGGGTGGCAACGGGGGAGCAATCAGCCCCAGCATTTT

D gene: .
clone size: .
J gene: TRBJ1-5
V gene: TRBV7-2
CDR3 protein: CASSQDSLNQPQHF
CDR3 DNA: TGTGCCAGCAGTCAGGACAGCTTAAATCAGCCCCAGCATTTT

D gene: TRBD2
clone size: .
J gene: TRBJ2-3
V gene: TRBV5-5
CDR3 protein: CASSLSGRATDTQYF
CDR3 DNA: TGTGCCAGCAGCCTTAGCGGGAGGGCCACAGATACGCAGTATTTT